A single sample gave rise to the 24 T cell receptor beta chains below, sequenced in a study of cytomegalovirus exposure and HLA in healthy donors listed by TCRdb under 2017. Library generation was performed with the immunoSEQ multiplex PCR assay. For the multiplex PCR, a mixture combining 60 forward primers for TCR Vbeta segments and 13 reverse primers for TCR Jbeta segments was used. What TCRdb holds here is the immuneACCESS table cut down to in-frame rearrangements. Part of the clones is not present; checked against another copy, under half of the missing clones reflect an unresolved V gene, and the others are unexplained. The sample's own table lists about 190,000 clones. Almost 6.5% of the sample is taken by the ten largest. The sequencing input was PBMCs. These receptors originate from a man aged 25-45 years in good health and CMV-seronegative.

Here the CDR3 DNA reads TGCGCCAGCAGCAAACTAGCGGGGGGATTAACCGGGGAGCTGTTTTTT. This codes for CASSKLAGGLTGELFF. The chain uses TRBV10-1 and TRBJ2-2; 12 bases align to TRBD2. Germline V CDR1 and CDR2: WNHNN, SYGVQD (reference sequence). The CDR3 is 16 residues long. Germline trimming cut 6 bases from V and 5 bases from J; bases unmatched to any gene: 7.

The chain recombines TRBV6-5 with TRBJ1-4, with a possible D match to TRBD1 (6 bases). The CDR3 length is 15 residues. The V gene lost 2 bases and the J gene lost 8 bases, with 15 bases spanning the gap. Germline V CDR1 and CDR2: MNHEY, SVGAGI. Here the CDR3 reads CASSYRPGVGEKLFF. DNA of the CDR3: TGTGCCAGCAGTTACCGACCAGGGGTTGGGGAAAAACTGTTTTTT.

The chain is built from TRBV30 and TRBJ1-2; D might be TRBD1 (5 bases). CDR3 length: 15 residues. Germline V CDR1 and CDR2: GTSNPN, SVGIG (reference sequence). Deletions cut 3 bases from V and 4 bases from J, with 18 bases between. The CDR3 region is CAWSRGNSRTYGYTF. The CDR3 nucleotides read TGTGCCTGGAGCCGGGGGAACAGCCGTACCTATGGCTACACCTTC.

The chain couples TRBV30 to TRBJ1-3; D ambiguous. With 5 bases removed from V and 0 bases from J, the gap between germline ends came to 8 bases. The germline CDR1 and CDR2 sequences are GTSNPN and SVGIG (reference sequence). The CDR3 runs 13 residues. CDR3 bases: TGTGCCTGGGAGGTGCCCTCTGGAAACACCATATATTTT. Translating gives CAWEVPSGNTIYF.

The rearrangement joins TRBV14 to TRBJ2-1, with a tentative D call TRBD2 (5 bases). Deletions cut 4 bases from V and 1 base from J, with 20 bases between. The CDR3 covers 18 residues. The germline gives CDR1 SGHDN, CDR2 FVKESK. CDR3 region: CASSLPLSSGASYNEQFF. The CDR3 DNA reads TGTGCCAGCAGCCTTCCCCTTTCCAGCGGAGCTTCCTACAATGAGCAGTTCTTC.

This sequence joins TRBV4-3 and TRBJ2-5, with 12 bases lining up with TRBD2. CDR3 length: 19 amino acids. Germline CDR1 reads LGHNA; CDR2 reads YSLEER. The V gene end was trimmed by 0 bases and the J gene end by 4 bases; junction bases not matched to a gene: 12. The CDR3 DNA follows: TGCGCCAGCAGCCAAGATTTTCCTAGCGGGGGGGCCAGGGTAGAGACCCAGTACTTC. Translation: CASSQDFPSGGARVETQYF.

The chain is built from TRBV7-6 and TRBJ2-1, with 11 nucleotides matching TRBD1. V was clipped by 0 bases and J by 7 bases; unmatched bases: 2. This CDR3 is 15 amino acids long. CDR1 and CDR2 (germline): SGHVS, FNYEAQ. The CDR3 DNA reads as TGTGCCAGCAGCTTAGCCGGGACAGGGGGGAATGAGCAGTTCTTC. Translation gives CASSLAGTGGNEQFF.

The rearrangement links TRBV25-1 to TRBJ2-2; D remains ambiguous. V was cut by 5 bases and J by 5 bases, with 12 bases left in between. This CDR3 spans 14 amino acids. CDR1 and CDR2 from the germline V gene are MGHDK and SYGVNS. CDR3 sequence: CASSPRSRTGELFF. The CDR3 nucleotides read TGTGCCAGCAGTCCTAGATCGCGAACCGGGGAGCTGTTTTTT.

J is TRBJ1-2 and V is TRBV19; 10 bases line up with TRBD1. After removal of 2 bases from V and 4 bases from J, the junction contained 10 bases not matched to a gene. The germline CDR1 and CDR2 sequences are LNHDA and SQIVND (reference sequence). This CDR3 has 17 residues. This CDR3 is CASSIHPGQGSFYGYTF. The DNA of the CDR3 is TGTGCCAGTAGTATACATCCGGGACAGGGGAGTTTCTATGGCTACACCTTC. Variable domain in full (rest from reference TRBV19 and TRBJ1-2): DGGITQSPKYLFRKEGQNVTLSCEQNLNHDAMYWYRQDPGQGLRLIYYSQIVNDFQKGDIAEGYSVSREKKESFPLTVTSAQKNPTAFYLCASSIHPGQGSFYGYTFGSGTRLTVV.

The chain recombines TRBV10-3 with TRBJ2-3; 11 nucleotides agree with TRBD2. The CDR3 runs to 17 residues. After removal of 7 bases from V and 0 bases from J, the junction contained 9 bases not matched to a gene. The V gene's germline CDR1 is ENHRY and CDR2 SYGVKD. In DNA, the CDR3 is TGTGCCATCACCACTAGCGGGAGAGAGGGGAGCACAGATACGCAGTATTTT. As protein: CAITTSGREGSTDTQYF.

The chain employs TRBV7-9 and TRBJ2-1, with 12 positions matching TRBD2. The CDR3 sequence is 16 residues long. Germline V gene data show CDR1 as SEHNR and CDR2 as FQNEAQ (reference sequence). The J segment lost 9 bases and the V segment lost 6 bases, leaving 12 bases of the junction unmatched. CDR3 nucleotides: TGTGCCAGCAGGCCCCCCGGACTAGCGGGAAGGGGTGAGCAGTTCTTC. Amino acids: CASRPPGLAGRGEQFF.

The V and J genes are TRBV6-4 and TRBJ2-1; maybe TRBD2 (6 bases). CDR1 is MRHNA, CDR2 SNTAGT, per germline. This CDR3 is built from 20 residues. V gave up 2 bases and J gave up 5 bases, with 28 bases separating them. The CDR3 loop reads CASSDPSLPGVELQNNEQFF. The CDR3 region has the DNA TGTGCCAGCAGTGACCCAAGCCTACCGGGGGTCGAACTTCAAAACAATGAGCAGTTCTTC.

J is TRBJ2-7 and V is TRBV11-3; 9 bases are shared with TRBD2. The CDR3 is made up of 15 amino acids. CDR1 and CDR2 from the germline V gene are SGHNT and YENEEA. The V gene end was trimmed by 2 bases and the J gene end by 0 bases; junction bases not matched to a gene: 2. As DNA, the CDR3 is TGTGCCAGCAGCTTAAAGCGGGGGGACTCCTACGAGCAGTACTTC. This encodes CASSLKRGDSYEQYF. The whole variable domain, filled in from reference TRBV11-3 and TRBJ2-7, reads EAGVVQSPRYKIIEKKQPVAFWCNPISGHNTLYWYLQNLGQGPELLIRYENEEAVDDSQLPKDRFSAERLKGVDSTLKIQPAELGDSAVYLCASSLKRGDSYEQYFGPGTRLTVT.

In DNA form, the CDR3 reads TGTGCCAGCAGTCGACTAGTAGGATCCTACGAGCAGTACTTC. This encodes CASSRLVGSYEQYF. This chain joins TRBV14 and TRBJ2-7; maybe TRBD2 (6 bases). V lost 6 bases, J lost 1 base, and 13 bases lay in between. Germline lookup yields CDR1 SGHDN and CDR2 FVKESK. The CDR3 has 14 residues. Full variable domain (outside the CDR3, taken from reference TRBV14 and TRBJ2-7): EAGVTQFPSHSVIEKGQTVTLRCDPISGHDNLYWYRRVMGKEIKFLLHFVKESKQDESGMPNNRFLAERTGGTYSTLKVQPAELEDSGVYFCASSRLVGSYEQYFGPGTRLTVT.

The genes are TRBV10-3 and TRBJ1-5, with a possible D match to TRBD1 (5 bases). CDR1 is ENHRY and CDR2 is SYGVKD in the germline V gene. This CDR3 comprises 14 residues. The V and J ends lost 0 bases and 4 bases respectively, with 7 bases between them. The CDR3 sequence: CAISESKGNQPQHF. CDR3 DNA sequence: TGTGCCATCAGTGAGTCTAAGGGGAATCAGCCCCAGCATTTT.

V and J are TRBV7-8 and TRBJ1-2; TRBD1 matches 8 bases. Looked up from germline, CDR1 is SGHVS and CDR2 is FQNEAQ. Trimming at V came to 3 bases and at J to 4 bases, leaving 10 bases not matched to a gene. This CDR3 region has 16 residues. The CDR3 loop is CASSFSVTGDFYGYTF. CDR3 in DNA: TGTGCCAGCAGCTTTAGCGTGACAGGGGACTTCTATGGCTACACCTTC.

The CDR3 nucleotides are TGTGCCAGCAGCTTGGCCGCGGGGAGGGTCGAGCAGTACTTC. Amino acid sequence: CASSLAAGRVEQYF. The V gene is TRBV5-4, the J gene TRBJ2-7; 7 nucleotides match TRBD2. Germline CDR1 is SGHNT and CDR2 is YYREEE (reference sequence). J gave up 6 bases and V 0 bases, and 6 bases lay outside the gene matches. This CDR3 region has 14 residues. Full variable domain (outside the CDR3, taken from reference TRBV5-4 and TRBJ2-7): ETGVTQSPTHLIKTRGQQVTLRCSSQSGHNTVSWYQQALGQGPQFIFQYYREEENGRGNFPPRFSGLQFPNYSSELNVNALELDDSALYLCASSLAAGRVEQYFGPGTRLTVT.

Regarding this clone: Other DNA sequences from this sample encode an identical CDR3 as well. J is TRBJ1-2 and V is TRBV5-1, with 11 bases that match TRBD1. The CDR3 runs 15 residues. Unmatched junction bases numbered 3, after V lost 2 bases and J lost 3 bases. CDR1 SGHRS and CDR2 YFSETQ come from the germline V gene. The CDR3 coding sequence is TGCGCCAGCAGCTTAGAGGGACAGGGGGACTATGGCTACACCTTC. Its translation: CASSLEGQGDYGYTF.

The chain links TRBV6-1 to TRBJ1-2; 9 bases map to TRBD1. CDR3 length equals 14 residues. V lost 6 bases to trimming and J lost 3 bases; unmatched junction nucleotides: 5. The germline CDR1 and CDR2 sequences are MNHNS and SASEGT. CDR3 DNA sequence: TGTGCCAGCAGCTGGACAGGGGTCGACTATGGCTACACCTTC. The encoded protein is CASSWTGVDYGYTF.

The V and J genes are TRBV30 and TRBJ2-5, with a possible D match to TRBD1 (5 bases). The germline gives CDR1 GTSNPN, CDR2 SVGIG (reference sequence). CDR3 length: 14 residues. V gave up 0 bases and J gave up 5 bases, with 13 bases separating them. DNA of the CDR3: TGTGCCTGGAGTGTTGGGGCTTTTCGGGAGACCCAGTACTTC. Protein sequence: CAWSVGAFRETQYF.

For the CDR3, the DNA is TGTGCCACCACAGCAAACACCGGGGAGCTGTTTTTT. This translates into CATTANTGELFF. The chain links TRBV10-3 to TRBJ2-2; D not resolved. V was pared by 10 bases and J by 2 bases, with 8 bases between. Looked up from germline, CDR1 is ENHRY and CDR2 is SYGVKD. This CDR3 has 12 residues.

With respect to this clone: Additional DNA sequences in this sample encode the identical CDR3. This chain joins TRBV5-8 and TRBJ1-6, with TRBD1 as a possible D gene (6 bases). With 0 bases removed from V and 7 bases from J, the gap between germline ends came to 8 bases. Looked up from germline, CDR1 is SGHTS and CDR2 is YDEGEE. The CDR3 sequence is 14 residues long. In nucleotides, the CDR3 is TGTGCCAGCAGCTTGGGCAGGGGCAATTCACCCCTCCACTTT. Residues: CASSLGRGNSPLHF.

This chain connects TRBV2 to TRBJ2-5; D is possibly TRBD2 (5 bases). The CDR3 has 12 amino acids. V was shortened by 5 bases and J by 8 bases, with 12 bases between the two germline ends. CDR1 and CDR2 from the germline V gene are SNHLY and FYNNEI. The CDR3 DNA reads as TGTGCCAGCAGTCCTACGGACTTAACCCAGTACTTC. This codes for CASSPTDLTQYF.

This chain links TRBV19 with TRBJ1-2, with D perhaps TRBD1 (6 bases). The CDR3 has 14 residues. Germline CDR1 and CDR2: LNHDA and SQIVND (reference sequence). The V end lost 6 bases, the J end lost 4 bases, and 15 bases lay between the germline ends. The CDR3 loop reads CASSTPVGAYGYTF. In DNA, the CDR3 is TGTGCCAGTAGCACCCCCGTGGGGGCCTATGGCTACACCTTC.